The present T cell receptor beta chain was sequenced within a study of shared clonotypes between healthy human individuals. Only in-frame clones appear in the TCRdb table, and some are missing; sequencing was by immunoSEQ multiplex PCR. Of around 2.5 million clones in the sample, under 95% were seen once. CDR1 and CDR2 (germline): SGDLS, YYNGEE. The CDR3 consists of 16 residues. V gave up 0 bases and J gave up 9 bases; unmatched junction bases: 6. The V call is TRBV9, the J call TRBJ1-6; TRBD1 matches 10 bases. Material: naive CD4+ T cells from PBMCs. Subset given: CD45RA+ positively selected. The origin of this receptor is a man aged 18 to 30 in good health. Some clones in this sample may be carry-over from other donors' samples. CDR3 amino acids: CASSVDPTGGISPLHF. CDR3 coding DNA: TGTGCCAGCAGCGTAGACCCGACAGGGGGCATTTCACCCCTCCACTTT.